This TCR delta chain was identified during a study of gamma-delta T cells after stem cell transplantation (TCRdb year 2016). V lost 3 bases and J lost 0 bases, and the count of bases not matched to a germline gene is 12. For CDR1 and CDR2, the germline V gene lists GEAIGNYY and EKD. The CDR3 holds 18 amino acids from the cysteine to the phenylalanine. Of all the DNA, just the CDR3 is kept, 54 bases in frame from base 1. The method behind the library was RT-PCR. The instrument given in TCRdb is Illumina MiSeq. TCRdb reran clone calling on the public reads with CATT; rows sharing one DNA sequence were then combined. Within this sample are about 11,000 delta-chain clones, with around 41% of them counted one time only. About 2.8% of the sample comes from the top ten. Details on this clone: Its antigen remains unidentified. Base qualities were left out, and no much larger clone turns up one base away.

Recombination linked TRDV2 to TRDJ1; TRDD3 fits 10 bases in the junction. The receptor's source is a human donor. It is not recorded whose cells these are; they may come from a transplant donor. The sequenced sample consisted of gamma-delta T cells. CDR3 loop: CACDSRGIRWGYTDKLIF. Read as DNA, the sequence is TGTGCCTGTGACTCTCGGGGGATACGGTGGGGCTACACCGATAAACTCATCTTT.